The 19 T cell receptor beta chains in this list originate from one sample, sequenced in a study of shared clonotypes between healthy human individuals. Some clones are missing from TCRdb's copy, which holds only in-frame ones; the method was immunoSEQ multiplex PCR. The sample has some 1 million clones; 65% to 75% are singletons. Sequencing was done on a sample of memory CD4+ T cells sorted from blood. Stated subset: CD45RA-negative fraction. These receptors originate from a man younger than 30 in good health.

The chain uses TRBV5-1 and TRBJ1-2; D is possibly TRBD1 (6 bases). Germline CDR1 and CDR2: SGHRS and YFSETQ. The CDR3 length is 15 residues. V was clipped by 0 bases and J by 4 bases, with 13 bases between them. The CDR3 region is CASSLEGRGPYGYTF. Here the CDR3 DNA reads TGCGCCAGCAGCTTGGAAGGCAGGGGCCCCTATGGCTACACCTTC.

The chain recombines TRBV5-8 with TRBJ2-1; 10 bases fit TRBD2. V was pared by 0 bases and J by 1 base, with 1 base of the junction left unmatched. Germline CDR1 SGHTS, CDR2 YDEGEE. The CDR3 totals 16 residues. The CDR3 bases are TGTGCCAGCAGCTTGGGTAGCGGGAGGTCCTACAATGAGCAGTTCTTC. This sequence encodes CASSLGSGRSYNEQFF.

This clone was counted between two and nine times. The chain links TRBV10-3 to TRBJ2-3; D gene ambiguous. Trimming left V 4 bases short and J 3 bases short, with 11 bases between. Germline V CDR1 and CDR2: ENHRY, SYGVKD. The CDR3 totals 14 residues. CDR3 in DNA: TGTGCCATCAGTGCGGCAGTGGGGACAGATACGCAGTATTTT. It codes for CAISAAVGTDTQYF.

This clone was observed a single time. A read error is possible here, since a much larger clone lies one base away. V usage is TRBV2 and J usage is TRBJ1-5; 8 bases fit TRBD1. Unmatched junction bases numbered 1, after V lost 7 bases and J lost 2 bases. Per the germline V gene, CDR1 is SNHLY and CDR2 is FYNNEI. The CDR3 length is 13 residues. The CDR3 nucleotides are TGTGCCAGCAAGGGACAGGGCAATCAGCCCCAGCATTTT. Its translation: CASKGQGNQPQHF.

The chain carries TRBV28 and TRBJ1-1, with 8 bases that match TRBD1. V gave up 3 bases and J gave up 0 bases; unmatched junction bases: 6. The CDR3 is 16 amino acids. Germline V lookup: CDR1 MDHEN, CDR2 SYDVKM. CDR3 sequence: CASSLPNRGMNTEAFF. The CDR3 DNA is TGTGCCAGCAGTTTGCCAAACAGGGGGATGAACACTGAAGCTTTCTTT.

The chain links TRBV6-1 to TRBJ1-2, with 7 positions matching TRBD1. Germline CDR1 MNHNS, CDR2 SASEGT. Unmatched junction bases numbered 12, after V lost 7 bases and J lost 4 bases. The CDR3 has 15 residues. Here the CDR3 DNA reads TGTGCCAGCACCTCCACAGGGGAGGGGGCCTATGGCTACACCTTC. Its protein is CASTSTGEGAYGYTF.

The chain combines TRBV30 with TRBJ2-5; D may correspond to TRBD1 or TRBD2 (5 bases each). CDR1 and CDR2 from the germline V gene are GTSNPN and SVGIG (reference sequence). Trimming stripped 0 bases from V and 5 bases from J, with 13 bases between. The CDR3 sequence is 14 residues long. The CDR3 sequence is CAWSVRGGQETQYF. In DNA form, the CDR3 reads TGTGCCTGGAGTGTGAGGGGCGGGCAGGAGACCCAGTACTTC. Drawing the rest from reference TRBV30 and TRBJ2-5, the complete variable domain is SQTIHQWPATLVQPVGSPLSLECTVEGTSNPNLYWYRQAAGRGLQLLFYSVGIGQISSEVPQNLSASRPQDRQFILSSKKLLLSDSGFYLCAWSVRGGQETQYFGPGTRLLVL.

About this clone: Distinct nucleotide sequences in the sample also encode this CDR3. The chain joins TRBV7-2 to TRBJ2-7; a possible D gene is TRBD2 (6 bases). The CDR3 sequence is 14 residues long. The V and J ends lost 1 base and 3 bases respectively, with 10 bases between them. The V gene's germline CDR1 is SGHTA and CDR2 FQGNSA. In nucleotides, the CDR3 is TGTGCCAGCAGCTTAGGGGGACTGAGCTACGAGCAGTACTTC. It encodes CASSLGGLSYEQYF. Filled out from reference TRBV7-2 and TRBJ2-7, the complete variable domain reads GAGVSQSPSNKVTEKGKDVELRCDPISGHTALYWYRQSLGQGLEFLIYFQGNSAPDKSGLPSDRFSAERTGGSVSTLTIQRTQQEDSAVYLCASSLGGLSYEQYFGPGTRLTVT.

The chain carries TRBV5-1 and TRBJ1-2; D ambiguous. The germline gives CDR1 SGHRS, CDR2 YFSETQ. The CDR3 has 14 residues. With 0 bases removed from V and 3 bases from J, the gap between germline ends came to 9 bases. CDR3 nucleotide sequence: TGCGCCAGCAGCTTGGCCTTAGCGGACTATGGCTACACCTTC. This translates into CASSLALADYGYTF.

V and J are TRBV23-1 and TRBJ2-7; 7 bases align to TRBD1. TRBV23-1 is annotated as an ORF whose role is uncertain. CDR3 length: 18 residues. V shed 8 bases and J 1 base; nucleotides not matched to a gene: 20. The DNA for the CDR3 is TGCGCCAGCGCTCACTCCCCATCCCGCAGGGGGACGTCCTACGAGCAGTACTTC. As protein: CASAHSPSRRGTSYEQYF.

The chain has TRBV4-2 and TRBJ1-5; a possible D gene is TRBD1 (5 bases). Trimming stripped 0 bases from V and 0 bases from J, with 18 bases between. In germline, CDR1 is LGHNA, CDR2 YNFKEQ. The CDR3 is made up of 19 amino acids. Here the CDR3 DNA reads TGTGCCAGCAGCCAAGATACTAATCACGGGGGACCTAGCAATCAGCCCCAGCATTTT. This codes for CASSQDTNHGGPSNQPQHF.

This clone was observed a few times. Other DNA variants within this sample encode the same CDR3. CDR3 nucleotide sequence: TGTGCCTGGAGTAGGGACTATGGCTACACCTTC. Its protein product is CAWSRDYGYTF. The chain joins TRBV30 to TRBJ1-2; no firm D call. Trimming stripped 2 bases from V and 3 bases from J, with 4 bases between. This CDR3 is built from 11 residues. Germline V lookup: CDR1 GTSNPN, CDR2 SVGIG (reference sequence).

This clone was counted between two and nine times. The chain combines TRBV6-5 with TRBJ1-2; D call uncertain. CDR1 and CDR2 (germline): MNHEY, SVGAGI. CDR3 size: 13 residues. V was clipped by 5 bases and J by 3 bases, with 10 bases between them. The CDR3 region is CASSAPGYYGYTF. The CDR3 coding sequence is TGTGCCAGCAGTGCGCCGGGCTACTATGGCTACACCTTC.

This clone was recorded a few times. The CDR3 protein is CASSIAGSSAYEQYF. CDR3 DNA sequence: TGTGCCAGTAGTATTGCAGGGAGCTCGGCCTACGAGCAGTACTTC. The J gene is TRBJ2-7, the V gene TRBV19; perhaps D is TRBD1 or TRBD2 (5 bases each). V shed 3 bases and J shed 2 bases, with 14 bases lying between them. This CDR3 is 15 amino acids long. CDR1 is LNHDA and CDR2 is SQIVND in the germline V gene (reference sequence). Full variable domain (remainder filled in from reference TRBV19 and TRBJ2-7): DGGITQSPKYLFRKEGQNVTLSCEQNLNHDAMYWYRQDPGQGLRLIYYSQIVNDFQKGDIAEGYSVSREKKESFPLTVTSAQKNPTAFYLCASSIAGSSAYEQYFGPGTRLTVT.

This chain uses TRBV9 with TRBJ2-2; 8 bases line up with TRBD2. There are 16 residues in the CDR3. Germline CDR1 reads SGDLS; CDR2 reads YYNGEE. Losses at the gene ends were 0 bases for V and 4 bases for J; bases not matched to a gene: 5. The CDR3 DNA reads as TGTGCCAGCAGCGTAGCACTAGCGGACCTCACCGGGGAGCTGTTTTTT. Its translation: CASSVALADLTGELFF.

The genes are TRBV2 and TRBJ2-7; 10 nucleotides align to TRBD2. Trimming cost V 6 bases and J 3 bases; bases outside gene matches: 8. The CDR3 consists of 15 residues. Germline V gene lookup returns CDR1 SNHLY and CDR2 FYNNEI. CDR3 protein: CASRATSGDDYEQYF. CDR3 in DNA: TGTGCCAGCAGGGCTACTAGCGGGGACGACTACGAGCAGTACTTC.

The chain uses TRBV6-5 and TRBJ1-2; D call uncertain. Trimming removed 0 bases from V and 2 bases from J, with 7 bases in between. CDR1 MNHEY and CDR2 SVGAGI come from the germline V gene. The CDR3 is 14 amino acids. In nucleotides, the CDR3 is TGTGCCAGCAGTTACTCGCCCCTAAACTATGGCTACACCTTC. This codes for CASSYSPLNYGYTF.

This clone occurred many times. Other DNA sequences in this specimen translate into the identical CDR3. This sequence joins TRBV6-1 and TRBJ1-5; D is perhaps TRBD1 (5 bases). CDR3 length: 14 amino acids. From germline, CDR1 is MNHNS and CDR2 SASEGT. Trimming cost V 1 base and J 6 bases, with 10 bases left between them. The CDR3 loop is CASSEVEGRQPQHF. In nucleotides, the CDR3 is TGTGCCAGCAGTGAAGTAGAGGGGCGTCAGCCCCAGCATTTT.

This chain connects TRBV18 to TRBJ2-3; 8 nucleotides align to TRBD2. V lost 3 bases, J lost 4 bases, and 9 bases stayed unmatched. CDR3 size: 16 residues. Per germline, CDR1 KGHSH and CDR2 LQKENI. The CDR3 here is CASSPQKREWADTQYF. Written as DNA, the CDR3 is TGTGCCAGCTCACCCCAAAAGCGGGAGTGGGCAGATACGCAGTATTTT.